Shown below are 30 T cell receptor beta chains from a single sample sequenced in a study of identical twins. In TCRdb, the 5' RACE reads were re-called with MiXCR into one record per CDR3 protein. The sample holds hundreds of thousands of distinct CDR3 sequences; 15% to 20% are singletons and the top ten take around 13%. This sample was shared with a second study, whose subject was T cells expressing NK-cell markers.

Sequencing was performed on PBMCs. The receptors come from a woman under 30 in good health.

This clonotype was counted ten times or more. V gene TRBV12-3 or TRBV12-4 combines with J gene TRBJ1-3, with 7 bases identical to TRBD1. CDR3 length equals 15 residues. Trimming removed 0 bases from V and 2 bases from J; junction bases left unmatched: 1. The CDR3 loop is CASSLAGGPGNTIYF. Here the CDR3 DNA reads TGTGCCAGCAGTTTAGCAGGGGGCCCTGGAAACACCATATATTTT.

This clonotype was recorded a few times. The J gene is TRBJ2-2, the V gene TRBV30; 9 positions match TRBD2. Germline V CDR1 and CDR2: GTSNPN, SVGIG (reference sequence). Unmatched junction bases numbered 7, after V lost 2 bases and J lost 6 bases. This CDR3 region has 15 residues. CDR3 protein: CAWSQREAPSGELFF. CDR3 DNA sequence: TGTGCCTGGAGTCAGCGGGAGGCCCCCTCCGGGGAGCTGTTTTTT.

The CDR3 reads CASSPPTGAQHF. In DNA, the CDR3 is TGTGCCAGCAGTCCCCCCACAGGGGCCCAGCATTTT. J is TRBJ1-5 and V is TRBV12-3 or TRBV12-4; 7 positions agree with TRBD1. This CDR3 is 12 amino acids long. J was trimmed by 11 bases and V by 5 bases; bases with no gene match: 6.

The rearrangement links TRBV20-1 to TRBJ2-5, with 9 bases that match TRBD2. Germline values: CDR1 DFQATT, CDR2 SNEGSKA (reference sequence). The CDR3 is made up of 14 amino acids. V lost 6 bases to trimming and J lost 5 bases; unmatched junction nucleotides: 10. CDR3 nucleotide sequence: TGCAGTGCAGAGAGGAAGCGGGGGGCGGAGACCCAGTACTTC. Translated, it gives CSAERKRGAETQYF.

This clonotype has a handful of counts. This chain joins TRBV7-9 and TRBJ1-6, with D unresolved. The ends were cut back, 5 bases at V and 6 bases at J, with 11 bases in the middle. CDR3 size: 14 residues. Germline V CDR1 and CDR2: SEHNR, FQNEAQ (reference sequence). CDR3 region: CASSADILNSPLHF. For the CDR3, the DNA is TGTGCCAGCAGCGCCGACATACTTAATTCACCCCTCCACTTT.

The CDR3 nucleotides read TGCGCCAGCAGCTCCCCGGGGGCCCTAAACACCGGGGAGCTGTTTTTT. It specifies CASSSPGALNTGELFF. The chain recombines TRBV5-1 with TRBJ2-2, with D perhaps TRBD1 or TRBD2 (6 bases each). There are 16 residues in the CDR3. V was cut by 3 bases and J by 2 bases, with 14 bases left in between. Germline V CDR1 and CDR2: SGHRS, YFSETQ.

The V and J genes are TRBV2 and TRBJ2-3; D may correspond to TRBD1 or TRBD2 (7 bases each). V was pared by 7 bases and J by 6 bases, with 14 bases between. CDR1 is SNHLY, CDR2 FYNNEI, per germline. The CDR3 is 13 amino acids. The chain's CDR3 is CASTYRGGDTQYF. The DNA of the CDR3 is TGTGCCAGCACTTACAGGGGAGGGGATACGCAGTATTTT.

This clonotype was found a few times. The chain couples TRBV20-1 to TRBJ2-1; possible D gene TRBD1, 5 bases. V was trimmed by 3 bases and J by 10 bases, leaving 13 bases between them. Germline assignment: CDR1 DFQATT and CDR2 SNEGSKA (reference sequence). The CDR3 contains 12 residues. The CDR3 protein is CSASGDSREQFF. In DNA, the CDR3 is TGCAGTGCTAGTGGTGACAGCCGCGAGCAGTTCTTC.

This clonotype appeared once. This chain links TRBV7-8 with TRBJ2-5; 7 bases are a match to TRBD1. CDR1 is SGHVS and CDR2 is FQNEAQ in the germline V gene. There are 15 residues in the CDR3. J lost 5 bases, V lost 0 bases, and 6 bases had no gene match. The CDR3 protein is CASSLATGNKETQYF. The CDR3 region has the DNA TGTGCCAGCAGCTTAGCGACAGGGAATAAGGAGACCCAGTACTTC.

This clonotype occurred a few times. The CDR3 DNA is TGTGCCAGCAGCGGGGGGGTGGCGGCCGGACAGTACTTC. Amino acids: CASSGGVAAGQYF. This rearrangement joins TRBV12-3 or TRBV12-4 to TRBJ2-7; 8 nucleotides line up with TRBD2. Unmatched junction bases numbered 11, after V lost 6 bases and J lost 10 bases. The CDR3 runs 13 residues.

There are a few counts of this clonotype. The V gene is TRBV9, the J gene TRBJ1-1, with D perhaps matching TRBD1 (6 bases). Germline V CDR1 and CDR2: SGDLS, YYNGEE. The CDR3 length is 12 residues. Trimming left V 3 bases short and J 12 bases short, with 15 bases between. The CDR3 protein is CASSDEGGSTFF. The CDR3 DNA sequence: TGTGCCAGCAGCGACGAGGGGGGCTCGACTTTCTTT.

The chain's CDR3 is CASFPSGGYEQYF. CDR3 bases: TGTGCCAGCTTTCCTAGCGGGGGCTACGAGCAGTACTTC. The rearrangement joins TRBV21-1 to TRBJ2-7; the listed D gene, TRBD2, was not tested against the DNA. TRBV21-1 is marked as a pseudogene. CDR3 length equals 13 residues.

In DNA, the CDR3 is TGTGCCAGCCAACCCCACCAAACCACTTTCCAAGAGACCCAGTACTTC. It is translated as CASQPHQTTFQETQYF. The chain combines TRBV7-9 with TRBJ2-5, with D unclear. Trimming cost V 8 bases and J 1 base, with 20 bases left between them. This CDR3 contains 16 residues. The V gene's germline CDR1 is SEHNR and CDR2 FQNEAQ (reference sequence).

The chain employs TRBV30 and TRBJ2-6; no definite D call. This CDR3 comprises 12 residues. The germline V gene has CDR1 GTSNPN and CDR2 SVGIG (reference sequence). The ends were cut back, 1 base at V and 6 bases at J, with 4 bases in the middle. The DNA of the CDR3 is TGTGCCTGGAGTGCCCAGGCCAACGTCCTGACTTTC. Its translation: CAWSAQANVLTF.

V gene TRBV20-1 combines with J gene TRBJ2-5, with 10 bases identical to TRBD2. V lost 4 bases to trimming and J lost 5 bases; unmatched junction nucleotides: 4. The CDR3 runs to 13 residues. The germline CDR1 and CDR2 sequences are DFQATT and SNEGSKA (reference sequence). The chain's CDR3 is CSAKTSGAETQYF. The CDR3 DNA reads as TGCAGTGCTAAAACTAGCGGGGCCGAGACCCAGTACTTC.

For the CDR3, the DNA is TGTGCCAGCAGTTTTTGGGGACGGACTATGAACACTGAAGCTTTCTTT. Amino acids: CASSFWGRTMNTEAFF. The V and J genes are TRBV6-5 and TRBJ1-1; possible D gene TRBD1, 5 bases. In germline, CDR1 is MNHEY, CDR2 SVGAGI. Trimming cost V 4 bases and J 0 bases, with 15 bases left between them. This CDR3 region has 16 residues.

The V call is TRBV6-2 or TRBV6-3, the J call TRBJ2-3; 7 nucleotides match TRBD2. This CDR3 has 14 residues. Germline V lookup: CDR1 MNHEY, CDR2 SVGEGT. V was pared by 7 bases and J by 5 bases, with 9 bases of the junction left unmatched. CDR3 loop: CASNAGVMGDTQYF. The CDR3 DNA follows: TGTGCCAGCAACGCGGGAGTAATGGGAGATACGCAGTATTTT.

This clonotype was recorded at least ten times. In DNA form, the CDR3 reads TGTGCCATCAGTGAGTCACCAGCTAGCGGGAGTTTCGATGAGCAGTTCTTC. It encodes CAISESPASGSFDEQFF. The chain is built from TRBV10-3 and TRBJ2-1; 10 bases are shared with TRBD2. Trimming took 0 bases from V and 8 from J; bases not matched to a gene: 10. The CDR3 contains 17 residues. Germline V lookup: CDR1 ENHRY, CDR2 SYGVKD.

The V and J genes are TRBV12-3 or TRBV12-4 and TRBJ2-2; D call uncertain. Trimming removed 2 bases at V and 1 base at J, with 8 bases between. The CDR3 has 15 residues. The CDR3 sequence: CASSLQVLNTGELFF. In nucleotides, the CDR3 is TGTGCCAGCAGTTTACAGGTTCTGAACACCGGGGAGCTGTTTTTT.

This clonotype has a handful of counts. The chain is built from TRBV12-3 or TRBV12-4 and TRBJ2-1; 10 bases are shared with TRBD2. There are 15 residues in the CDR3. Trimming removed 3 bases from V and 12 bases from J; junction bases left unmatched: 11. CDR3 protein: CASSFRLAGDFPQFF. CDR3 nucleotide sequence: TGTGCCAGCAGTTTTCGTCTAGCGGGAGATTTCCCGCAGTTCTTC.

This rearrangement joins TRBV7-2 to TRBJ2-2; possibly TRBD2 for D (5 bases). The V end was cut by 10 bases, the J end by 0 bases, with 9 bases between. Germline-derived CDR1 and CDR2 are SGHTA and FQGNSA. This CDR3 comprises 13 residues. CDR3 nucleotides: TGTGCCAATATAGCGACGAACACCGGGGAGCTGTTTTTT. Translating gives CANIATNTGELFF.

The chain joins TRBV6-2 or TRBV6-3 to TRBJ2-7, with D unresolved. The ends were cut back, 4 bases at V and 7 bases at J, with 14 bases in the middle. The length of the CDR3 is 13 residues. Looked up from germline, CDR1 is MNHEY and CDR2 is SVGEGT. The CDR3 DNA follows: TGTGCCAGCAGTTCCTTGACTTTAGGGGAGCAGTACTTC. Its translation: CASSSLTLGEQYF.

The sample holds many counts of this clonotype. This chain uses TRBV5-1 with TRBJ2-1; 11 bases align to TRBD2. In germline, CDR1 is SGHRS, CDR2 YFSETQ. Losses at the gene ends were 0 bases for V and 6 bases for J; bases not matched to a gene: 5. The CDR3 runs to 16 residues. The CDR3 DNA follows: TGCGCCAGCAGCTTGGAACTAGCGGGAGTTGGCAATGAGCAGTTCTTC. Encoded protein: CASSLELAGVGNEQFF.

CDR3 amino acids: CASSLDGGNPLEQFF. As DNA, the CDR3 is TGCGCCAGCAGCTTGGACGGGGGCAATCCACTTGAGCAGTTCTTC. This chain joins TRBV5-1 and TRBJ2-1; either TRBD1 or TRBD2 may fit D (6 bases each). The CDR3 has 15 amino acids. Germline CDR1 is SGHRS and CDR2 is YFSETQ. V gave up 0 bases and J gave up 9 bases, with 16 bases separating them. Filled out from reference TRBV5-1 and TRBJ2-1, the complete variable domain reads KAGVTQTPRYLIKTRGQQVTLSCSPISGHRSVSWYQQTPGQGLQFLFEYFSETQRNKGNFPGRFSGRQFSNSRSEMNVSTLELGDSALYLCASSLDGGNPLEQFFGPGTRLTVL.

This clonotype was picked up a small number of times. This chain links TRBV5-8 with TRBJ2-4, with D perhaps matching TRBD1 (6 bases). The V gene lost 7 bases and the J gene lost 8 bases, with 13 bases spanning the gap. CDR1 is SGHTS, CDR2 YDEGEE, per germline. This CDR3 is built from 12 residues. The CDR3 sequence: CASPYRVDIQYF. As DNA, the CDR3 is TGTGCCAGCCCCTACAGGGTCGACATTCAGTACTTC.

The CDR3 DNA sequence: TGCAGCGTTGAGCGGGACAGCCGCACAGATACGCAGTATTTT. Encoded protein: CSVERDSRTDTQYF. The rearrangement uses TRBV29-1 and TRBJ2-3; TRBD1 is a possible D gene (7 bases). The CDR3 runs 14 residues. The germline gives CDR1 SQVTM, CDR2 ANQGSEA. Between the trimmed V and J ends, which lost 3 bases and 1 base, there was a span of 11 bases.

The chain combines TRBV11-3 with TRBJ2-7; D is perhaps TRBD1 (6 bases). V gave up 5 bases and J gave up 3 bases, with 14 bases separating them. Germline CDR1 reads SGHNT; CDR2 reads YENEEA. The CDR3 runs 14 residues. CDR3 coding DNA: TGTGCCAGCAGCCCACCCGCAGGGGACTACGAGCAGTACTTC. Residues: CASSPPAGDYEQYF.

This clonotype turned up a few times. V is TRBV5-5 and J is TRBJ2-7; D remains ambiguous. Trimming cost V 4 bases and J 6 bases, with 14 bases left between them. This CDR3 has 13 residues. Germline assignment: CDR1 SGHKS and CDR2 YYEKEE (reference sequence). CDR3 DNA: TGTGCCAGCAGCCTCCAAGGTTCGCGCGAGCAGTACTTC. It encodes CASSLQGSREQYF.

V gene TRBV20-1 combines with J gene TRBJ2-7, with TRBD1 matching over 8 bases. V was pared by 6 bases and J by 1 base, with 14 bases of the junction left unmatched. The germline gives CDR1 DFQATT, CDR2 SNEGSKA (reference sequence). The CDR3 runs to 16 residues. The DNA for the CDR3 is TGCAGTGCGCGCACCGGGCAGGGGGCGCTTTCCTACGAGCAGTACTTC. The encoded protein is CSARTGQGALSYEQYF.

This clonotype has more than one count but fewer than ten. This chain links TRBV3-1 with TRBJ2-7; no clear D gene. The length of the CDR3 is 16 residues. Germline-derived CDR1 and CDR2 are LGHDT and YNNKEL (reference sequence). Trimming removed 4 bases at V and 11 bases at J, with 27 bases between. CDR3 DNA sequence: TGTGCCAGCAGCCCCGCCGTGGATCCCGGTACGAGTGGGAAGTACTTC. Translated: CASSPAVDPGTSGKYF.